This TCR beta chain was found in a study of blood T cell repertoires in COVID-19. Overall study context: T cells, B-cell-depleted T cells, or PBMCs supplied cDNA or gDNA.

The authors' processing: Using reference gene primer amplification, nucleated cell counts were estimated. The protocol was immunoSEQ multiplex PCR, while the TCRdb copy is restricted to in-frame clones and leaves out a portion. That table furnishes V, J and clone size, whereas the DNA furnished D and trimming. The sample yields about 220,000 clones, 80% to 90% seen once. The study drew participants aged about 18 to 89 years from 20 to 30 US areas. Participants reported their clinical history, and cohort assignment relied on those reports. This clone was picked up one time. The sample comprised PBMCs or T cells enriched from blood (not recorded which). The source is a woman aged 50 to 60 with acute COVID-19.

The CDR3 reads CASSSGQGPTNEKLFF. CDR3 DNA: TGTGCCAGCAGCTCGGGACAGGGCCCGACTAATGAAAAACTGTTTTTT. The chain joins TRBV5-8 to TRBJ1-4; TRBD1 matches 9 bases. Losses at the gene ends were 3 bases for V and 2 bases for J; bases not matched to a gene: 5. Per germline, CDR1 SGHTS and CDR2 YDEGEE. The CDR3 runs 16 residues.